This TCR beta chain was identified in a study of T cell responses to AZD1222 COVID-19 vaccine. Data came from immunoSEQ multiplex PCR; TCRdb stores just in-frame clones and leaves some out. The data hold 100,000 to 150,000 clones, with approximately 89% observed a single time. Broader study findings: In the spike-specific TCR repertoire, nearly half reportedly target unmutated variant regions. Just a handful of AZD1222 recipients were seropositive at baseline. The donors showed a predominance of white British ancestry and of females, with possible underestimation of clonal diversity.

A remark on this clone: Its antigen is not known.

Germline values: CDR1 KGHSH, CDR2 LQKENI. V lost 3 bases, J lost 0 bases, and 6 bases stayed unmatched. The CDR3 covers 16 residues. This sequence joins TRBV18 and TRBJ1-1; 8 positions match TRBD1. This material consisted of peripheral blood, taken on day 0 of AZD1222 vaccination. The TCR comes from an adult in good health. CDR3 nucleotide sequence: TGTGCCAGCTCACCTGGACAGGGAACTATGAACACTGAAGCTTTCTTT. Residues: CASSPGQGTMNTEAFF. Based on the CDR3 plus reference TRBV18 and TRBJ1-1, the full variable domain is NAGVMQNPRHLVRRRGQEARLRCSPMKGHSHVYWYRQLPEEGLKFMVYLQKENIIDESGMPKERFSAEFPKEGPSILRIQQVVRGDSAAYFCASSPGQGTMNTEAFFGQGTRLTVV.